The clone carrying this TCR beta chain showed up just once. What it binds is unknown. Using immunoSEQ multiplex PCR, the repertoire was profiled, and TCRdb retains in-frame clones only, with some absent. Counted here are roughly 48,000 clones, about 90% occurring once; the ten biggest clones make up approximately 7%. The data are from a study of OX40 agonist ivuxolimab in advanced cancers. Study results and caveats: Expanded clones belonging to CD8+ T cells outnumbered, on average, those of CD4+.

The germline V gene has CDR1 GTSNPN and CDR2 SVGIG (reference sequence). CDR3 length equals 13 residues. This clonotype was sampled from an adult with an advanced solid tumor such as melanoma, head and neck, liver or kidney cancer. The chain employs TRBV30 and TRBJ2-5; tentatively, D is TRBD1 (6 bases). The sample consisted of CD4+ or CD8+ T cells sorted from blood, taken in a trial of the OX40 agonist ivuxolimab. The CDR3 sequence: CAVSKGDQETQYF. The DNA of the CDR3 is TGTGCAGTCTCGAAGGGGGACCAAGAGACCCAGTACTTC.